One T cell receptor beta chain is described in this entry. These data are taken from a study of blood T cell repertoires in COVID-19. Study-wide background: COVID-19 samples collected from the United States, Italy and Spain covered acute and convalescent phases. Nucleic acid was either cDNA or gDNA, and it came from T cells, B-cell-depleted T cells, or PBMCs.

Some clones are missing from TCRdb's copy, which holds only in-frame ones; the method was immunoSEQ multiplex PCR. This sample has 200,000 to 300,000 clones, with around 82% found just once. J gave up 4 bases and V 7 bases, and 10 bases lay outside the gene matches. The V gene's germline CDR1 is LNHDA and CDR2 SQIVND (reference sequence). The CDR3 is 15 residues long. The rearrangement joins TRBV19 to TRBJ2-1; TRBD2 matches 7 bases. The receptor was derived from a human donor in a cohort sampled during active COVID-19. The sequenced material came from peripheral blood. The DNA of the CDR3 is TGTGCCAGTACGGTAGGGGCGGGAGTTTACAATGAGCAGTTCTTC. Its protein product is CASTVGAGVYNEQFF.